Below are 14 T cell receptor beta chains sequenced from a single sample in a study of cytomegalovirus exposure and HLA in healthy donors. Both 60 Vbeta primers and 13 Jbeta primers went into the PCR. Profiling relied on immunoSEQ multiplex PCR, and the TCRdb table lists in-frame clones only, not all of them. The data hold roughly 200,000 clones, with roughly 80% observed a single time. Material for sequencing was PBMCs. Every receptor here comes from a woman in her 30s in good health and CMV-seropositive.

The V and J genes are TRBV7-9 and TRBJ2-3; D unresolved. The germline V gene has CDR1 SEHNR and CDR2 FQNEAQ (reference sequence). Between the trimmed V and J ends, which lost 4 bases and 6 bases, there was a span of 14 bases. CDR3 size: 14 residues. The CDR3 nucleotides are TGTGCCAGCAGCTGGCAGCCTGCAGGTGATACGCAGTATTTT. As protein: CASSWQPAGDTQYF.

V gene TRBV7-2 combines with J gene TRBJ2-5; D remains ambiguous. The V gene lost 1 base and the J gene lost 2 bases, with 5 bases spanning the gap. The CDR3 sequence is 13 residues long. Germline V gene data show CDR1 as SGHTA and CDR2 as FQGNSA. In DNA form, the CDR3 reads TGTGCCAGCAGCTTAGACAAACAAGAGACCCAGTACTTC. Translated: CASSLDKQETQYF.

The chain has TRBV6-1 and TRBJ1-2; a weak D match, TRBD1 (5 bases). Germline V gene sequence: CDR1 MNHNS, CDR2 SASEGT. Trimming cost V 6 bases and J 0 bases, with 14 bases left between them. The CDR3 runs to 15 residues. The CDR3 bases are TGTGCCAGCAGGATGCTACAGGCGGCTAACTATGGCTACACCTTC. It specifies CASRMLQAANYGYTF.

The chain employs TRBV30 and TRBJ1-2, with D perhaps matching TRBD1 (5 bases). This CDR3 is 12 amino acids long. Deletions cut 8 bases from V and 1 base from J, with 11 bases between. Looked up from germline, CDR1 is GTSNPN and CDR2 is SVGIG (reference sequence). The CDR3 bases are TGTGCCGGGGGACTGATTAACTATGGCTACACCTTC. As protein: CAGGLINYGYTF.

The chain is built from TRBV9 and TRBJ1-2, with 7 bases aligning to TRBD1. Germline V gene lookup returns CDR1 SGDLS and CDR2 YYNGEE. This CDR3 comprises 13 residues. The junction had 3 bases not matched to a gene; V was cut back by 3 bases and J by 4 bases. The CDR3 region is CASSATGVYGYTF. The CDR3 nucleotides read TGTGCCAGCAGCGCAACAGGGGTCTATGGCTACACCTTC.

The rearrangement links TRBV9 to TRBJ1-2; 10 nucleotides match TRBD1. Germline assignment: CDR1 SGDLS and CDR2 YYNGEE. Trimming at V came to 3 bases and at J to 3 bases, leaving 8 bases not matched to a gene. The CDR3 is made up of 16 amino acids. CDR3 sequence reads: CASSAPSTGGDYGYTF. The CDR3 coding sequence is TGTGCCAGCAGCGCACCCTCGACAGGGGGCGACTATGGCTACACCTTC.

The CDR3 reads CASSPGRSSYNEQFF. DNA of the CDR3: TGCGCCAGCAGCCCAGGGCGGAGCTCCTACAATGAGCAGTTCTTC. The J gene is TRBJ2-1, the V gene TRBV5-1, with a tentative D call TRBD1 (5 bases). The length of the CDR3 is 15 residues. Germline CDR1 reads SGHRS; CDR2 reads YFSETQ. The V end was cut by 4 bases, the J end by 0 bases, with 11 bases between. Supplemented by reference TRBV5-1 and TRBJ2-1, the full variable domain reads KAGVTQTPRYLIKTRGQQVTLSCSPISGHRSVSWYQQTPGQGLQFLFEYFSETQRNKGNFPGRFSGRQFSNSRSEMNVSTLELGDSALYLCASSPGRSSYNEQFFGPGTRLTVL.

For the CDR3, the DNA is TGTGCCAGCAGCCCAAACCGCCTTAGTTACGAGCAGTACTTC. It is translated as CASSPNRLSYEQYF. V usage is TRBV7-2 and J usage is TRBJ2-7; no clear D. The CDR3 loop spans 14 amino acids. The V end was cut by 5 bases, the J end by 4 bases, with 15 bases between. Germline CDR1 is SGHTA and CDR2 is FQGNSA.

V and J are TRBV30 and TRBJ2-5; TRBD2 matches 8 bases. CDR1 GTSNPN and CDR2 SVGIG come from the germline V gene (reference sequence). The J segment lost 7 bases and the V segment lost 8 bases, leaving 15 bases of the junction unmatched. CDR3 length: 14 amino acids. This chain's CDR3 is CARRRPGLGGTQYF. In DNA form, the CDR3 reads TGTGCCCGAAGACGGCCGGGACTAGGTGGGACCCAGTACTTC.

This chain connects TRBV5-1 to TRBJ2-7; D ambiguous. CDR1 is SGHRS and CDR2 is YFSETQ in the germline V gene. The CDR3 spans 15 residues. With 0 bases removed from V and 0 bases from J, the gap between germline ends came to 10 bases. The CDR3 reads CASSLVPADSYEQYF. The CDR3, as DNA: TGCGCCAGCAGCTTGGTTCCGGCGGACTCCTACGAGCAGTACTTC.

V is TRBV29-1 and J is TRBJ1-2, with TRBD1 identical over 9 bases. J was trimmed by 7 bases and V by 0 bases; bases with no gene match: 6. This CDR3 is 14 amino acids long. Germline CDR1 reads SQVTM; CDR2 reads ANQGSEA. CDR3 residues: CSVEDRGTGCGYTF. The CDR3 nucleotides are TGCAGCGTTGAAGATCGGGGGACAGGGTGTGGCTACACCTTC.

CDR3 sequence: CASSYSRGAGYNTEAFF. CDR3 sequence (DNA): TGTGCCAGCAGTTACTCGCGGGGCGCAGGGTATAACACTGAAGCTTTCTTT. This sequence joins TRBV2 and TRBJ1-1; D perhaps matches TRBD1 (5 bases). The V end was cut by 5 bases, the J end by 2 bases, with 21 bases between. There are 17 residues in the CDR3. CDR1 and CDR2 from the germline V gene are SNHLY and FYNNEI.

This sequence joins TRBV28 and TRBJ2-7, with 13 bases fitting TRBD2. Germline V gene lookup returns CDR1 MDHEN and CDR2 SYDVKM. The CDR3 has 15 residues. The ends lost 5 bases at V and 4 bases at J; junction bases unmatched: 5. Here the CDR3 reads CASSPRTSGRYEQYF. Written as DNA, the CDR3 is TGTGCCAGCAGTCCCCGGACTAGCGGGAGATACGAGCAGTACTTC.

This clone occurred once. The J gene is TRBJ2-2, the V gene TRBV19, with TRBD1 identical over 8 bases. Trimming cost V 8 bases and J 6 bases; bases outside gene matches: 8. Germline CDR1 and CDR2: LNHDA and SQIVND (reference sequence). The CDR3 totals 14 residues. The CDR3 bases are TGTGCCAGTTCACGACAGGGGCTGGCCGGGGAGCTGTTTTTT. Encoded protein: CASSRQGLAGELFF.